This T cell receptor beta chain emerged from a study of blood T cell repertoires in COVID-19. Study-level information: Both acute and convalescent COVID-19 samples were obtained from the United States, Italy and Spain. T cells, B-cell-depleted T cells, or PBMCs provided the cDNA or gDNA that served as material.

The method was immunoSEQ multiplex PCR; TCRdb's version includes in-frame clones alone and lacks a portion of them. The data show 150,000 to 200,000 clones, with about 85% seen just once and under 7% held by the top ten. The CDR3 sequence is 16 residues long. With V trimmed by 6 bases and J by 1 base, 8 bases remained unmatched. CDR1 is SNHLY, CDR2 FYNNEI, per germline. The chain combines TRBV2 with TRBJ2-1; TRBD1 matches at 8 bases. Sequenced material: peripheral blood. The receptor comes from a woman aged 50 to 60 with COVID-19, enrolled during active disease. CDR3: CASSPRTGRSYNEQFF. The CDR3 nucleotides are TGTGCCAGCAGCCCTAGGACAGGGAGGTCCTACAATGAGCAGTTCTTC. The variable domain in full, with the rest retrieved from reference TRBV2 and TRBJ2-1, is EPEVTQTPSHQVTQMGQEVILRCVPISNHLYFYWYRQILGQKVEFLVSFYNNEISEKSEIFDDQFSVERPDGSNFTLKIRSTKLEDSAMYFCASSPRTGRSYNEQFFGPGTRLTVL.